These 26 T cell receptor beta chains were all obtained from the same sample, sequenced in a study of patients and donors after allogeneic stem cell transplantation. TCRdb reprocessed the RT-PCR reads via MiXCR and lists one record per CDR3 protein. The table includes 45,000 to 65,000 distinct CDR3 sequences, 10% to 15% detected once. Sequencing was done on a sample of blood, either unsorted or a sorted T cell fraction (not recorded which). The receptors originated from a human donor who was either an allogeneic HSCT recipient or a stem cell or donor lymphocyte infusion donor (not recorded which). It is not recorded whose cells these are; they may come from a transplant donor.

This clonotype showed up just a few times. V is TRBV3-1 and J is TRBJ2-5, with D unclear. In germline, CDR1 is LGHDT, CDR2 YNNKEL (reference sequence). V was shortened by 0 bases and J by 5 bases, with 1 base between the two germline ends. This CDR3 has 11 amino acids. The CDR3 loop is CASSQDETQYF. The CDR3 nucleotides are TGTGCCAGCAGCCAAGATGAGACCCAGTACTTC.

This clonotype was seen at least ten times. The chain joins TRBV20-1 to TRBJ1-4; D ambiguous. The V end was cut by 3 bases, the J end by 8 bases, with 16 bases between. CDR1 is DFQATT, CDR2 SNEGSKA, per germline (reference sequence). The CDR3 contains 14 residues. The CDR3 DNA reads TGCAGTGCTAGCACCGGGAGGTTGCGGGAAAAACTGTTTTTT. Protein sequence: CSASTGRLREKLFF.

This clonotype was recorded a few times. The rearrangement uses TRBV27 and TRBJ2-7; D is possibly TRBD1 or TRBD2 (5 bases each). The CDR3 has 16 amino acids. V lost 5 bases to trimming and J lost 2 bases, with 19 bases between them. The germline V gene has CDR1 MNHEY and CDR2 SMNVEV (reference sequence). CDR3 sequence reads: CASSPIGGRIPYEQYF. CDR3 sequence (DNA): TGTGCCAGCAGTCCTATTGGGGGACGGATCCCCTACGAGCAGTACTTC.

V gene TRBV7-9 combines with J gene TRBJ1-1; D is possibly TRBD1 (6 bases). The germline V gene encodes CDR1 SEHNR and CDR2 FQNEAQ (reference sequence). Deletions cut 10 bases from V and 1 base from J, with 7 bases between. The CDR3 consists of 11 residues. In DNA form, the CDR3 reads TGTGCCACCAGGGGGAACACTGAAGCTTTCTTT. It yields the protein CATRGNTEAFF.

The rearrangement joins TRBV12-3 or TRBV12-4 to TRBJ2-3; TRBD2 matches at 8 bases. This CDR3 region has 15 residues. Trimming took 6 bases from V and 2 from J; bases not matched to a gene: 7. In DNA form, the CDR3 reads TGTGCCAGCAGGCTAAGCGGGAGATTCACAGATACGCAGTATTTT. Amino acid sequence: CASRLSGRFTDTQYF.

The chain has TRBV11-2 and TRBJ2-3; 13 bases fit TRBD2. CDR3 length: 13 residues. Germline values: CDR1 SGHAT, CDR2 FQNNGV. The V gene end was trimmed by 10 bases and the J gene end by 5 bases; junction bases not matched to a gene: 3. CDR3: CATGLAGVDTQYF. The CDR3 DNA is TGTGCCACAGGACTAGCGGGAGTAGATACGCAGTATTTT. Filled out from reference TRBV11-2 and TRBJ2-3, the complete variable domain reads EAGVAQSPRYKIIEKRQSVAFWCNPISGHATLYWYQQILGQGPKLLIQFQNNGVVDDSQLPKDRFSAERLKGVDSTLKIQPAKLEDSAVYLCATGLAGVDTQYFGPGTRLTVL.

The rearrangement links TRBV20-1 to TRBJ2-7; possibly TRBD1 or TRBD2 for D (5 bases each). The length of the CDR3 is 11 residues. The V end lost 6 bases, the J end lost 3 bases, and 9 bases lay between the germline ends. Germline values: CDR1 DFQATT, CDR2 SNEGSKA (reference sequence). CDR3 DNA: TGCAGTGCGACAGCGGACTACGAGCAGTACTTC. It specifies CSATADYEQYF.

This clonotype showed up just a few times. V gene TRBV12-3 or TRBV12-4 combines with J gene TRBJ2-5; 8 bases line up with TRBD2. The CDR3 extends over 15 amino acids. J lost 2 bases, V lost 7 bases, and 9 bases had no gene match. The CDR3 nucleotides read TGTGCCAGCACCCCACTAGCGGCCCCGCAAGAGACCCAGTACTTC. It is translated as CASTPLAAPQETQYF.

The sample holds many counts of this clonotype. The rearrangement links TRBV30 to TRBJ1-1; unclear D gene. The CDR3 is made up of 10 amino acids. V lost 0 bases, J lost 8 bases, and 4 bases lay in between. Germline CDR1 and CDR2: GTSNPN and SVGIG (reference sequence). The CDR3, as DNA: TGTGCCTGGAGTGTACACGAAGCTTTCTTT. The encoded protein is CAWSVHEAFF.

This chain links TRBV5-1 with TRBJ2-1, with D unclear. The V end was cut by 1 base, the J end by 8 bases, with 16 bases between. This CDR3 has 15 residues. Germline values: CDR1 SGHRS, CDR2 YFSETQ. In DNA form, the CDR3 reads TGCGCCAGCAGCTTGCACGGTTCATGGGTCGATGAGCAGTTCTTC. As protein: CASSLHGSWVDEQFF. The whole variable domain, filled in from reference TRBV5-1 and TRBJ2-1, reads KAGVTQTPRYLIKTRGQQVTLSCSPISGHRSVSWYQQTPGQGLQFLFEYFSETQRNKGNFPGRFSGRQFSNSRSEMNVSTLELGDSALYLCASSLHGSWVDEQFFGPGTRLTVL.

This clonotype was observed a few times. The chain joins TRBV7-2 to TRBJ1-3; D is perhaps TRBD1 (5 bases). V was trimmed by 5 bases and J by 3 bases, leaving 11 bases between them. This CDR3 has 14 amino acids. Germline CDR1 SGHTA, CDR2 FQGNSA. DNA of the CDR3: TGTGCCAGCAGCAGTGGGACTGTTGGAAACACCATATATTTT. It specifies CASSSGTVGNTIYF.

CDR3 sequence: CASVLAGGTYNEQFF. DNA for the CDR3: TGCGCCAGCGTCCTAGCGGGAGGCACTTACAATGAGCAGTTCTTC. This sequence joins TRBV5-1 and TRBJ2-1; 11 bases match TRBD2. The length of the CDR3 is 15 residues. Trimming at V came to 7 bases and at J to 4 bases, leaving 7 bases not matched to a gene. Germline V lookup: CDR1 SGHRS, CDR2 YFSETQ.

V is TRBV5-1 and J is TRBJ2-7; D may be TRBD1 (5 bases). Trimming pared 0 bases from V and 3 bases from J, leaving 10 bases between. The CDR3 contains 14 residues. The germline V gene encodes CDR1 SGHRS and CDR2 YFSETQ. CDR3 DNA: TGCGCCAGCAGCTTGGCCACAGACAGCTACGAGCAGTACTTC. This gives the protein CASSLATDSYEQYF. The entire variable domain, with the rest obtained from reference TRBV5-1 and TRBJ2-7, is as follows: KAGVTQTPRYLIKTRGQQVTLSCSPISGHRSVSWYQQTPGQGLQFLFEYFSETQRNKGNFPGRFSGRQFSNSRSEMNVSTLELGDSALYLCASSLATDSYEQYFGPGTRLTVT.

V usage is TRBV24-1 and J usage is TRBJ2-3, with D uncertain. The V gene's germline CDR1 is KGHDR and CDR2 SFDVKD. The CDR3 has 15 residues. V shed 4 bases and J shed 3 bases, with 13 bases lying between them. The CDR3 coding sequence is TGTGCCACCAGTGACGCAGGAGAACAAACAGATACGCAGTATTTT. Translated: CATSDAGEQTDTQYF.

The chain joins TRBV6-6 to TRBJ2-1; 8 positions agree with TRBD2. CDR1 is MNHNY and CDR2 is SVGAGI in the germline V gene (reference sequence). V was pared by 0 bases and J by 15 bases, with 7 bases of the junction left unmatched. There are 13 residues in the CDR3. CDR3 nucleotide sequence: TGTGCCAGCAGTTACTCCAGCGGGAGCGCGATGTTCTTC. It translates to CASSYSSGSAMFF.

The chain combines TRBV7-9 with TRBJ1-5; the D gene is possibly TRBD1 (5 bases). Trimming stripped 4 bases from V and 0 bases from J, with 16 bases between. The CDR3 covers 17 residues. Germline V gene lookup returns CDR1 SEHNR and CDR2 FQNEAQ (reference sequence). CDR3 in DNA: TGTGCCAGCAGCTCCCAGGCCGCAGGGAGTAGCAATCAGCCCCAGCATTTT. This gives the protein CASSSQAAGSSNQPQHF.

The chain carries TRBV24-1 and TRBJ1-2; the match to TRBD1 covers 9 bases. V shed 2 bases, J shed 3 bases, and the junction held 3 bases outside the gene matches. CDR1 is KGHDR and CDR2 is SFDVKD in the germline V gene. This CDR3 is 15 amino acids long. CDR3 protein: CATSDSGTGHYGYTF. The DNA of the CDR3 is TGTGCCACCAGTGATTCCGGGACAGGGCACTATGGCTACACCTTC.

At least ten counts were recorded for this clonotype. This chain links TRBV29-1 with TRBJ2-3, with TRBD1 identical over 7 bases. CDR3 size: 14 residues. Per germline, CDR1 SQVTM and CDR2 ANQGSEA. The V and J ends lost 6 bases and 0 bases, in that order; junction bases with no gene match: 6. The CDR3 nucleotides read TGCAGCGTGTCGACAGGGATTAGCACAGATACGCAGTATTTT. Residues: CSVSTGISTDTQYF.

CDR3 protein: CASSLGKDWSSYNEQFF. CDR3 sequence (DNA): TGTGCCAGCAGCTTAGGCAAGGACTGGAGCTCCTACAATGAGCAGTTCTTC. The chain is built from TRBV13 and TRBJ2-1; a weak D match, TRBD2 (5 bases). Trimming took off 0 bases at V and 0 bases at J, with 12 bases between the two ends. In germline, CDR1 is PRHDT, CDR2 FYEKMQ (reference sequence). This CDR3 is built from 17 residues.

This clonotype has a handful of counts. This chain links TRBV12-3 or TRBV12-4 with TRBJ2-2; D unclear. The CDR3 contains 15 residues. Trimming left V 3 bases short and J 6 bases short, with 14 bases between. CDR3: CASSFLTGVAGELFF. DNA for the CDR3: TGTGCCAGCAGTTTCTTAACTGGGGTGGCCGGGGAGCTGTTTTTT.

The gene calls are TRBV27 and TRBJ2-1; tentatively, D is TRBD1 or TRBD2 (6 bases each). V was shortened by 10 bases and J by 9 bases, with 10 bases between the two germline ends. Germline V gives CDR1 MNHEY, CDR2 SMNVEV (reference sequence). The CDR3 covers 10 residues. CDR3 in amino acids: CATGGPEQFF. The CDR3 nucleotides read TGTGCCACCGGGGGCCCTGAGCAGTTCTTC.

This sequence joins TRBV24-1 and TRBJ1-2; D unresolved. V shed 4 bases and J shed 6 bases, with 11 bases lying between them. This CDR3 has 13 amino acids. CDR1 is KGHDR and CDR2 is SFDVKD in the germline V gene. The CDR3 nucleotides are TGTGCCACCAGTGAAACCAGTTCCGATGGCTACACCTTC. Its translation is CATSETSSDGYTF.

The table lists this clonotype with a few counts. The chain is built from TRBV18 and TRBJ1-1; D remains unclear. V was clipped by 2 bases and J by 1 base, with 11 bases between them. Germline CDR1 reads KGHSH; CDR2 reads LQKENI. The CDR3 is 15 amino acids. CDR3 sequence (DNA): TGTGCCAGCTCACCAAGTGGAGCGGGGAACACTGAAGCTTTCTTT. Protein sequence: CASSPSGAGNTEAFF.

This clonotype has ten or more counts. The CDR3 loop reads CSAREIAEDTGELFF. Here the CDR3 DNA reads TGCAGTGCTAGAGAGATAGCGGAAGACACCGGGGAGCTGTTTTTT. The V and J genes are TRBV20-1 and TRBJ2-2, with a weak D call TRBD2 (6 bases). V lost 0 bases, J lost 3 bases, and 11 bases lay in between. The CDR3 consists of 15 residues. CDR1 and CDR2 (germline): DFQATT, SNEGSKA (reference sequence).

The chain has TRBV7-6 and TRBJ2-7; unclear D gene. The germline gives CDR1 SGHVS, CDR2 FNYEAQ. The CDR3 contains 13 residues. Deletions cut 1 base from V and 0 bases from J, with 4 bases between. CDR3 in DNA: TGTGCCAGCAGCTTAGACGCCTCCTACGAGCAGTACTTC. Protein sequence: CASSLDASYEQYF.

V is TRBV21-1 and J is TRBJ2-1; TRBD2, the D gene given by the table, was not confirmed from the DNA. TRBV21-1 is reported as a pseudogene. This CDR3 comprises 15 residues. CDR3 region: CASLGRVSSYNEQFF. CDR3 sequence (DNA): TGTGCCAGCCTGGGGAGGGTCAGCTCCTACAATGAGCAGTTCTTC.